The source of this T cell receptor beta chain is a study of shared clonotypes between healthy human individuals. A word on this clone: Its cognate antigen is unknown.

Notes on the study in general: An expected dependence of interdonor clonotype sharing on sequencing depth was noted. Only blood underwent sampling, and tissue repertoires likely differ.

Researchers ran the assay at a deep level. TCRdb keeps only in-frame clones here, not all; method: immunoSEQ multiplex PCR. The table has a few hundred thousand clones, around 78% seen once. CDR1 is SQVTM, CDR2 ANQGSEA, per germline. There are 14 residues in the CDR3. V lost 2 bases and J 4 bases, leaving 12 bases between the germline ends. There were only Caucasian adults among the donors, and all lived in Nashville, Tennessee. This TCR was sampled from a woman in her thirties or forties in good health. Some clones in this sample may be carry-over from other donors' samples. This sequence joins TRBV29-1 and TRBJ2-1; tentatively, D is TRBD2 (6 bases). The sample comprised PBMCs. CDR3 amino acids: CSVEHGSGYNEQFF. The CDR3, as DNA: TGCAGCGTTGAACACGGGAGTGGTTACAATGAGCAGTTCTTC.